These T cell receptor beta chains were read from a single sample in a study of technical replicates of blood from a handful of donors. Sequenced by immunoSEQ multiplex PCR; TCRdb stores in-frame clones only, minus some. Here the sample spans 80,000 or so clones, nearly 97% being singletons. Sequencing was carried out using T cells isolated from PBMCs. The origin of the receptors is a human donor in good health. The CDR3 runs from the conserved cysteine through the conserved F or W. The order of the fields is J gene, D gene, V gene, clone size, CDR3 protein, CDR3 DNA. A D gene is named only where the DNA matches it firmly. The size of a clone is reported for some rows only, either as once, few or many, or as a class for expanded clones.

J: TRBJ2-7; D: .; V: TRBV19; size: .; CDR3: CASSIEAEQTYEQYF; DNA: TGTGCCAGTAGTATAGAAGCGGAACAGACCTACGAGCAGTACTTC
J: TRBJ1-2; D: .; V: TRBV6-5; size: .; CDR3: CASSSEDYGYTF; DNA: TGTGCCAGCAGTTCCGAGGACTATGGCTACACCTTC
J: TRBJ1-1; D: TRBD1; V: TRBV6-9; size: .; CDR3: CASSYSHRDEGQSTEAFF; DNA: TGTGCCAGCAGTTATTCGCACCGGGACGAGGGACAGAGCACTGAAGCTTTCTTT
J: TRBJ1-2; D: .; V: TRBV9; size: .; CDR3: CASSAGSYGYTF; DNA: TGTGCCAGCAGCGCCGGGAGCTATGGCTACACCTTC
J: TRBJ2-2; D: .; V: TRBV19; size: .; CDR3: CASTTYSSGELFF; DNA: TGTGCCAGTACCACCTATAGTTCCGGGGAGCTGTTTTTT
J: TRBJ2-1; D: TRBD2; V: TRBV4-1; size: .; CDR3: CASSQGGGVNEQFF; DNA: TGCGCCAGCAGCCAAGGGGGGGGAGTCAATGAGCAGTTCTTC
J: TRBJ2-1; D: TRBD2; V: TRBV7-9; size: .; CDR3: CASSLSSGSDNEQFF; DNA: TGTGCCAGCAGCTTAAGTAGCGGGAGCGACAATGAGCAGTTCTTC
J: TRBJ2-1; D: TRBD2; V: TRBV2; size: .; CDR3: CASRGTSGDDEQFF; DNA: TGTGCCAGCAGAGGGACTAGCGGTGACGATGAGCAGTTCTTC
J: TRBJ2-3; D: .; V: TRBV7-2; size: .; CDR3: CASSPRTPGLDTQYF; DNA: TGTGCCAGCAGCCCAAGGACTCCCGGGCTGGATACGCAGTATTTT
J: TRBJ2-7; D: .; V: TRBV11-3; size: .; CDR3: CASSRGSYEQYF; DNA: TGTGCCAGCAGCAGGGGGTCCTACGAGCAGTACTTC
J: TRBJ1-2; D: .; V: TRBV6-5; size: .; CDR3: CASSYLPGVIYGYTF; DNA: TGTGCCAGCAGTTACCTTCCGGGGGTTATCTATGGCTACACCTTC
J: TRBJ1-1; D: .; V: TRBV5-1; size: .; CDR3: CASSLGRVYEAFF; DNA: TGCGCCAGCAGCTTGGGCAGGGTGTATGAAGCTTTCTTT
J: TRBJ2-1; D: .; V: TRBV14; size: .; CDR3: CASSQDRELTYNEQFF; DNA: TGTGCCAGCAGCCAAGACAGGGAATTAACCTACAATGAGCAGTTCTTC
J: TRBJ2-3; D: .; V: TRBV28; size: .; CDR3: CASSPSGIVTTQYF; DNA: TGTGCCAGCAGTCCAAGCGGTATAGTGACTACGCAGTATTTT
J: TRBJ2-2; D: TRBD2; V: TRBV10-2; size: .; CDR3: CASSVAGVTGELFF; DNA: TGCGCCAGCAGTGTCGCGGGGGTGACCGGGGAGCTGTTTTTT
J: TRBJ2-3; D: TRBD2; V: TRBV19; size: .; CDR3: CASSFGGGTDTQYF; DNA: TGTGCCAGTAGTTTTGGGGGGGGCACAGATACGCAGTATTTT
J: TRBJ1-2; D: .; V: TRBV5-1; size: .; CDR3: CASSYQITGIDGYTF; DNA: TGCGCCAGCAGCTACCAAATAACAGGGATAGACGGCTACACCTTC
J: TRBJ2-1; D: TRBD2; V: TRBV11-3; size: .; CDR3: CASSLELAGYNEQFF; DNA: TGTGCCAGCAGCTTAGAACTAGCGGGATACAATGAGCAGTTCTTC
J: TRBJ1-1; D: TRBD1; V: TRBV6-5; size: .; CDR3: CASSRTGGSNTEAFF; DNA: TGTGCCAGCAGTAGGACAGGAGGCTCGAACACTGAAGCTTTCTTT
J: TRBJ2-1; D: TRBD2; V: TRBV29-1; size: .; CDR3: CSAKLAGGLGEQFF; DNA: TGCAGCGCGAAACTAGCGGGAGGGTTAGGTGAGCAGTTCTTC
J: TRBJ1-1; D: .; V: TRBV6-5; size: .; CDR3: CASSYGSANTEAFF; DNA: TGTGCCAGCAGTTACGGTAGTGCGAACACTGAAGCTTTCTTT
J: TRBJ2-7; D: .; V: TRBV2; size: once; CDR3: CARDDISESYEQYF; DNA: TGTGCCAGAGACGACATTTCTGAATCCTACGAGCAGTACTTC
J: TRBJ2-1; D: .; V: TRBV30; size: .; CDR3: CAWSGTSSYNEQFF; DNA: TGTGCCTGGAGTGGAACTAGCTCCTACAATGAGCAGTTCTTC
J: TRBJ1-1; D: TRBD1; V: TRBV19; size: few; CDR3: CASSQRTGIGNEAFF; DNA: TGTGCCAGTAGTCAACGGACAGGGATCGGTAATGAAGCTTTCTTT
J: TRBJ2-7; D: .; V: TRBV28; size: .; CDR3: CASSLDELPSSYEQYF; DNA: TGTGCCAGCAGTTTAGATGAGCTACCTAGCTCCTACGAGCAGTACTTC
J: TRBJ2-7; D: TRBD2; V: TRBV6-6; size: .; CDR3: CASTSSSGFYEQYF; DNA: TGTGCCAGCACCAGTTCTAGCGGTTTCTACGAGCAGTACTTC
J: TRBJ1-5; D: .; V: TRBV28; size: .; CDR3: CASSYWTARGNQPQHF; DNA: TGTGCCAGCAGTTACTGGACAGCTAGAGGCAATCAGCCCCAGCATTTT
J: TRBJ2-7; D: TRBD2; V: TRBV6-5; size: few; CDR3: CASSYSGGSSYEQYF; DNA: TGTGCCAGCAGTTACTCGGGCGGGAGCTCCTACGAGCAGTACTTC
J: TRBJ1-1; D: .; V: TRBV27; size: .; CDR3: CASSKPDRPNTEAFF; DNA: TGTGCCAGCAGTAAACCCGACAGACCGAACACTGAAGCTTTCTTT
J: TRBJ1-1; D: TRBD1; V: TRBV19; size: .; CDR3: CASSPGQGATEAFF; DNA: TGTGCCAGTAGTCCGGGACAGGGGGCCACTGAAGCTTTCTTT
J: TRBJ1-2; D: TRBD1; V: TRBV6-5; size: once; CDR3: CASSLTGIGYTF; DNA: TGTGCCAGCAGTTTGACAGGGATTGGCTACACCTTC
J: TRBJ2-7; D: .; V: TRBV29-1; size: .; CDR3: CSVGGSPDEQYF; DNA: TGCAGCGTTGGGGGCTCTCCGGACGAGCAGTACTTC
J: TRBJ2-3; D: TRBD2; V: TRBV5-1; size: .; CDR3: CASSAVTSGRRDTQYF; DNA: TGCGCCAGCAGCGCCGTTACTAGCGGGAGGCGAGATACGCAGTATTTT
J: TRBJ1-5; D: .; V: TRBV11-2; size: .; CDR3: CASSSDRSNQPQHF; DNA: TGTGCCAGCAGTTCCGACAGGAGCAATCAGCCCCAGCATTTT
J: TRBJ2-1; D: .; V: TRBV6-5; size: .; CDR3: CASSYSRSLGSEQFF; DNA: TGTGCCAGCAGTTACTCGAGGTCGTTGGGGAGTGAGCAGTTCTTC
J: TRBJ1-1; D: .; V: TRBV19; size: .; CDR3: CASSMTANTEAFF; DNA: TGTGCCAGTAGTATGACAGCGAACACTGAAGCTTTCTTT
J: TRBJ2-1; D: .; V: TRBV7-3; size: .; CDR3: CASSFLTGVTEQFF; DNA: TGTGCCAGCAGCTTTTTAACAGGAGTTACTGAGCAGTTCTTC
J: TRBJ1-1; D: .; V: TRBV5-1; size: .; CDR3: CASSHEGVTEAFF; DNA: TGCGCCAGCAGTCATGAAGGGGTCACTGAAGCTTTCTTT
J: TRBJ1-1; D: .; V: TRBV18; size: .; CDR3: CASSRETAQNTEAFF; DNA: TGTGCCAGCTCACGAGAGACAGCCCAGAACACTGAAGCTTTCTTT
J: TRBJ2-7; D: TRBD2; V: TRBV30; size: .; CDR3: CAWREPSGRALHEQYF; DNA: TGTGCCTGGAGGGAACCTAGCGGGAGGGCCCTCCACGAGCAGTACTTC
J: TRBJ1-3; D: TRBD1; V: TRBV6-1; size: .; CDR3: CASSPGQAGNTIYF; DNA: TGTGCCAGCTCCCCCGGACAGGCTGGAAACACCATATATTTT
J: TRBJ2-4; D: TRBD1; V: TRBV5-1; size: .; CDR3: CASSFSTRDRGLSVAKNIQYF; DNA: TGCGCCAGCAGCTTCAGCACCCGGGACAGGGGATTAAGTGTAGCCAAAAACATTCAGTACTTC
J: TRBJ2-7; D: .; V: TRBV6-4; size: .; CDR3: CASNGFGEDSSSYEQYF; DNA: TGTGCCAGCAACGGTTTCGGAGAGGACTCCAGCTCCTACGAGCAGTACTTC
J: TRBJ2-3; D: .; V: TRBV9; size: .; CDR3: CASSWVGGSPDTQYF; DNA: TGTGCCAGCAGCTGGGTGGGTGGTAGCCCAGATACGCAGTATTTT
J: TRBJ2-7; D: .; V: TRBV2; size: .; CDR3: CASSRPVSRAHPYEQYF; DNA: TGTGCCAGCAGTCGACCCGTTTCTCGAGCGCACCCCTACGAGCAGTACTTC
J: TRBJ1-1; D: TRBD1; V: TRBV30; size: .; CDR3: CAWSLTGDTEAFF; DNA: TGTGCCTGGAGTCTTACAGGGGACACTGAAGCTTTCTTT
J: TRBJ1-1; D: .; V: TRBV28; size: .; CDR3: CASSMEARVMEAFF; DNA: TGTGCCAGCAGTATGGAGGCGAGAGTCATGGAAGCTTTCTTT